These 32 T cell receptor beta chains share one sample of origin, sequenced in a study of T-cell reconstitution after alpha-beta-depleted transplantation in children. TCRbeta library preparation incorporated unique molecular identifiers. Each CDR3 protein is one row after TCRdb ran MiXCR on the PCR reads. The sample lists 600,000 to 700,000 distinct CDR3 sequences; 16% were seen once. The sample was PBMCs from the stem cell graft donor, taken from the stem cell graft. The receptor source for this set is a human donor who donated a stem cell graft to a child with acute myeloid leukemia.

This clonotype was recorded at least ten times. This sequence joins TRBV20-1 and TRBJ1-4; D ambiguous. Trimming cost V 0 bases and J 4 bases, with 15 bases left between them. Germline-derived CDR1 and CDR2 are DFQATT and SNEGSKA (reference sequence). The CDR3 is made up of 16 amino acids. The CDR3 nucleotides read TGCAGTGCTAGAGATCTTCCAGGCCTCATTAATGAAAAACTGTTTTTT. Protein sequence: CSARDLPGLINEKLFF.

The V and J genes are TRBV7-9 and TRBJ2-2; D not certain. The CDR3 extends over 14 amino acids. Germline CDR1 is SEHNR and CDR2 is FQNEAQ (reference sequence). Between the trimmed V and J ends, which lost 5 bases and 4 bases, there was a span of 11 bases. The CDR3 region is CASSHYSGTGELFF. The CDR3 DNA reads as TGTGCCAGCAGCCACTACAGTGGCACCGGGGAGCTGTTTTTT.

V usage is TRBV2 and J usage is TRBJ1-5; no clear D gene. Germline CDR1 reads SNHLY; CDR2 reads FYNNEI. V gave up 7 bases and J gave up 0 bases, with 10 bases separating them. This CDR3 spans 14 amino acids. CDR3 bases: TGTGCCAGCAAGCGTGGAGATAGCAATCAGCCCCAGCATTTT. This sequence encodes CASKRGDSNQPQHF. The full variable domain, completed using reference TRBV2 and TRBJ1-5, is EPEVTQTPSHQVTQMGQEVILRCVPISNHLYFYWYRQILGQKVEFLVSFYNNEISEKSEIFDDQFSVERPDGSNFTLKIRSTKLEDSAMYFCASKRGDSNQPQHFGDGTRLSIL.

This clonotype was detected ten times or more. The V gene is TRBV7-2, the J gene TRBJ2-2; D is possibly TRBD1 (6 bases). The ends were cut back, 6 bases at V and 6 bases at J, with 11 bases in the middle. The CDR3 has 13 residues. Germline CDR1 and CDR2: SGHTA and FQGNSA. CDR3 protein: CASSIKGAGELFF. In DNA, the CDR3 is TGTGCCAGCAGTATCAAGGGGGCCGGGGAGCTGTTTTTT.

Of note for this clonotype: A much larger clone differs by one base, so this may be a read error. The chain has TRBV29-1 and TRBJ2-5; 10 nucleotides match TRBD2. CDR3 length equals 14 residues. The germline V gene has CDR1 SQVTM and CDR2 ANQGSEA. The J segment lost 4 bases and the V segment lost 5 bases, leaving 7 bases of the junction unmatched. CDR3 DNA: TGCAGCGTTTCAGCGGGGGGGCGTGGAGAGACCCAGTACTTC. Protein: CSVSAGGRGETQYF. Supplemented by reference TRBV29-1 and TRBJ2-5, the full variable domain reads SAVISQKPSRDICQRGTSLTIQCQVDSQVTMMFWYRQQPGQSLTLIATANQGSEATYESGFVIDKFPISRPNLTFSTLTVSNMSPEDSSIYLCSVSAGGRGETQYFGPGTRLLVL.

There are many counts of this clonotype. CDR3 region: CASSADGNQPQHF. The CDR3 region has the DNA TGTGCCAGCAGCGCGGACGGCAATCAGCCCCAGCATTTT. The J gene is TRBJ1-5, the V gene TRBV7-2; D is unresolved. Per the germline V gene, CDR1 is SGHTA and CDR2 is FQGNSA. The CDR3 runs to 13 residues. The V gene lost 5 bases and the J gene lost 2 bases, with 7 bases spanning the gap.

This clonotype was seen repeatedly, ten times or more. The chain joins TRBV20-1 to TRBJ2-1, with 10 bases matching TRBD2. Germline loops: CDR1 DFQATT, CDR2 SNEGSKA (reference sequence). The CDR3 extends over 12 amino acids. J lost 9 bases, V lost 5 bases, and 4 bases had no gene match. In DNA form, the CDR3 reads TGCAGTGCTCCTAGCGGGGGACGTGAGCAGTTCTTC. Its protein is CSAPSGGREQFF.

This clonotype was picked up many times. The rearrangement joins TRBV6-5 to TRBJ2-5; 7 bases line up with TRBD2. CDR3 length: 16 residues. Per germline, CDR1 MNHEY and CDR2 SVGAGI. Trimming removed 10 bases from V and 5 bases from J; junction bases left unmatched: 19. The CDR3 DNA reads TGTGCCACCAATATGGGAGGGGATGAGTACGGGGAGACCCAGTACTTC. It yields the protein CATNMGGDEYGETQYF.

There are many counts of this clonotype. The DNA for the CDR3 is TGCAGTGCTAAATCTTCAACTAATGAAAAACTGTTTTTT. This gives the protein CSAKSSTNEKLFF. The chain couples TRBV20-1 to TRBJ1-4; no clear D. CDR1 DFQATT and CDR2 SNEGSKA come from the germline V gene (reference sequence). CDR3 length equals 13 residues. Trimming pared 4 bases from V and 0 bases from J, leaving 6 bases between.

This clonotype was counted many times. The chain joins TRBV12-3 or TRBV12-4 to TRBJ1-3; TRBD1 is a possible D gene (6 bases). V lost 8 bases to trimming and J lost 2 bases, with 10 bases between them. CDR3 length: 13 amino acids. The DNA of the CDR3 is TGTGCCAGCTTGGGGGCCCCTGGAAACACCATATATTTT. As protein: CASLGAPGNTIYF.

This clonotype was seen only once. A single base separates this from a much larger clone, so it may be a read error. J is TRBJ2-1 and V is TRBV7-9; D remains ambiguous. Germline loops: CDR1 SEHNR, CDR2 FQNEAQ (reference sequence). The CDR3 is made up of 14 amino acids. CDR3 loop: CASSSEINYNGQFF. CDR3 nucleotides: TGTGCCAGCAGCTCCGAGATTAACTACAATGGGCAGTTCTTC. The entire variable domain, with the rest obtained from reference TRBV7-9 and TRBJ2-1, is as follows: DTGVSQNPRHKITKRGQNVTFRCDPISEHNRLYWYRQTLGQGPEFLTYFQNEAQLEKSRLLSDRFSAERPKGSFSTLEIQRTEQGDSAMYLCASSSEINYNGQFFGPGTRLTVL.

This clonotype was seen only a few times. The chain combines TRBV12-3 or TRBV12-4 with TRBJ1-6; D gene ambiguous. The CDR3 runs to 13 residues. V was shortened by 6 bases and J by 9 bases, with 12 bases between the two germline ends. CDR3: CASRTASTSPLHF. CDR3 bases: TGTGCCAGCAGAACAGCCTCCACTTCACCCCTCCACTTT.

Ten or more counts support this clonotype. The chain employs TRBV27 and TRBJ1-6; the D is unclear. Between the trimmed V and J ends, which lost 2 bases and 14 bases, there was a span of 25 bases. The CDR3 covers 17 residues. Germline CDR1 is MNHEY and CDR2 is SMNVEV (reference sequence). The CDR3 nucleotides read TGTGCCAGCAGTTTACCAAGGCCCGAGAGGCGATTGGCGGCCCTCCACTTT. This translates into CASSLPRPERRLAALHF.

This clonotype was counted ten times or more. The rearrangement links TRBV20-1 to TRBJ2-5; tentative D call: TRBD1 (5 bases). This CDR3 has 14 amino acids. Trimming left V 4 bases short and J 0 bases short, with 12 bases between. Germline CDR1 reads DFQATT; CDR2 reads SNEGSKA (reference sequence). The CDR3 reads CSAIFPRDQETQYF. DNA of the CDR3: TGCAGTGCTATATTCCCCAGGGACCAAGAGACCCAGTACTTC.

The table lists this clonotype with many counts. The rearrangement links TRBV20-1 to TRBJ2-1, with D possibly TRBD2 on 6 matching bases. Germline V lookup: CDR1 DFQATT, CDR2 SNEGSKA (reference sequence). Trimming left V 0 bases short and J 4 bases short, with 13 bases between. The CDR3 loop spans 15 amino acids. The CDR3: CSARDPRGSYNEQFF. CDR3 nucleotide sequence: TGCAGTGCTAGAGATCCCCGGGGGTCGTACAATGAGCAGTTCTTC.

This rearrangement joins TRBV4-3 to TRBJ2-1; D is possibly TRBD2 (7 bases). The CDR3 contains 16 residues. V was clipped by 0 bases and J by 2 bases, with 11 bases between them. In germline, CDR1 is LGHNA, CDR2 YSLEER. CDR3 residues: CASSQDTGGPYNEQFF. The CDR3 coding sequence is TGCGCCAGCAGCCAAGATACCGGGGGGCCCTACAATGAGCAGTTCTTC.

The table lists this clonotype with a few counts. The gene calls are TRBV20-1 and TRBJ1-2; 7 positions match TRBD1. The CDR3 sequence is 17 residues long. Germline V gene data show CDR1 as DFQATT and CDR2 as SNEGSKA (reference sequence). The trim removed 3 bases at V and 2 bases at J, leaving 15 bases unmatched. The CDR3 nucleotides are TGCAGTGCTAGCTCAACGACAGGGCACTTCCGAAACTATGGCTACACCTTC. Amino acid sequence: CSASSTTGHFRNYGYTF.

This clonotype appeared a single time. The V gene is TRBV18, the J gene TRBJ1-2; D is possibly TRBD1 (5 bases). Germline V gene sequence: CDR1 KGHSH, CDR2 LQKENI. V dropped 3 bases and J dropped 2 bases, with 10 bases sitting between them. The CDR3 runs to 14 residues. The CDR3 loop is CASSPVDRNYGYTF. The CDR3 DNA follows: TGTGCCAGCTCACCGGTAGACAGAAACTATGGCTACACCTTC. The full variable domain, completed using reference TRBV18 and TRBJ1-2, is NAGVMQNPRHLVRRRGQEARLRCSPMKGHSHVYWYRQLPEEGLKFMVYLQKENIIDESGMPKERFSAEFPKEGPSILRIQQVVRGDSAAYFCASSPVDRNYGYTFGSGTRLTVV.

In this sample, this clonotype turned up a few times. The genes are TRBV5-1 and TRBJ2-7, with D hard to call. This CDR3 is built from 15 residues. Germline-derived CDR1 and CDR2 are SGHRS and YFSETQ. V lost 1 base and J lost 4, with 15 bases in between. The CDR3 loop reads CASSLFGRLDYEQYF. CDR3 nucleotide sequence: TGCGCCAGCAGCTTGTTTGGACGATTAGATTACGAGCAGTACTTC. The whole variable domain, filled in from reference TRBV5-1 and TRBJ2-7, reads KAGVTQTPRYLIKTRGQQVTLSCSPISGHRSVSWYQQTPGQGLQFLFEYFSETQRNKGNFPGRFSGRQFSNSRSEMNVSTLELGDSALYLCASSLFGRLDYEQYFGPGTRLTVT.

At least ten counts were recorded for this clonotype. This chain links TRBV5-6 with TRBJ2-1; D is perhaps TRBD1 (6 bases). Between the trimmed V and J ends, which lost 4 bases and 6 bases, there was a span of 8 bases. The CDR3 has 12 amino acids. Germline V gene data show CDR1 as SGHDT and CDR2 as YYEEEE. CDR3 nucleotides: TGTGCCAGCAGCGGACAGCCCAATGAGCAGTTCTTC. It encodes CASSGQPNEQFF.

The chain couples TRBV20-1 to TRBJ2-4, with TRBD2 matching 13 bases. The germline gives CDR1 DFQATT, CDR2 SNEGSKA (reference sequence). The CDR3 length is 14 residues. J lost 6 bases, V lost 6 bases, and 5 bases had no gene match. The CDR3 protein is CSARLAGGGNIQYF. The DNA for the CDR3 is TGCAGTGCACGACTAGCGGGGGGTGGAAACATTCAGTACTTC.

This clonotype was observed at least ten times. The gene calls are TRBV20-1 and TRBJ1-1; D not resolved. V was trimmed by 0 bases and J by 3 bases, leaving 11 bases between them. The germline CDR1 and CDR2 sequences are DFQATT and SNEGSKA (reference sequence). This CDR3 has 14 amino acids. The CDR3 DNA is TGCAGTGCTAGAGATGCGGGTATGGACACTGAAGCTTTCTTT. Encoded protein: CSARDAGMDTEAFF.

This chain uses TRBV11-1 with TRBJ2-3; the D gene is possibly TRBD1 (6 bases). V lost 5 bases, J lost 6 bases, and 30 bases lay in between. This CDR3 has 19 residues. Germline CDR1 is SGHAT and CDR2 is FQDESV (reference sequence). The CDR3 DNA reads TGTGCCAGCAGCCCGGCCAATGATAGGGGGACCGCGCTGGTGGATACGCAGTATTTT. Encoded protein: CASSPANDRGTALVDTQYF.

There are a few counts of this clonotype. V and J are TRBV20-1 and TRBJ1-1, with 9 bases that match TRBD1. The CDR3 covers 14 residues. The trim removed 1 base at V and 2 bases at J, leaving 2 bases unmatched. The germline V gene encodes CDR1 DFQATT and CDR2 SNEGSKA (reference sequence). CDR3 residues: CSARGTGVNTEAFF. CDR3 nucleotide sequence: TGCAGTGCTAGAGGGACAGGGGTAAACACTGAAGCTTTCTTT.

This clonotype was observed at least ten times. The CDR3 loop reads CSARATGRYGYTF. The CDR3 DNA reads TGCAGTGCTAGAGCTACAGGGAGATATGGCTACACCTTC. The V call is TRBV20-1, the J call TRBJ1-2; tentatively, D is TRBD1 (6 bases). The CDR3 is 13 amino acids. Trimming pared 1 base from V and 5 bases from J, leaving 11 bases between. Germline V gene lookup returns CDR1 DFQATT and CDR2 SNEGSKA (reference sequence).

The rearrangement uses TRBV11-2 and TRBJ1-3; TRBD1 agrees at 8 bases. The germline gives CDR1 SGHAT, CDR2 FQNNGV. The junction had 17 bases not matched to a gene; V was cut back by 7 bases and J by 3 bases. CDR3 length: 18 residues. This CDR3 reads CASTLNSVQGAVGNTIYF. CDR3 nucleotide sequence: TGTGCCAGCACCCTTAATTCCGTTCAGGGGGCGGTTGGAAACACCATATATTTT.

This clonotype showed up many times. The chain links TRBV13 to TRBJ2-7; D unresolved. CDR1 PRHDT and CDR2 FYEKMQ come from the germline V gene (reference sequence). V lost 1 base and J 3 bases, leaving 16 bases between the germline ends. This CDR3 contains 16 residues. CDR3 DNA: TGTGCCAGCAGCTTAGTCGATGGTTCGGCAGACTACGAGCAGTACTTC. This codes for CASSLVDGSADYEQYF.

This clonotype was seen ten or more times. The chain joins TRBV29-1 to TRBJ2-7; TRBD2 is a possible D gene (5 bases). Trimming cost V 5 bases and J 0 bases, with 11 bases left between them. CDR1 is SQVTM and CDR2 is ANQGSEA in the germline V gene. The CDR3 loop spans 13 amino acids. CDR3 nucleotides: TGCAGCGTTCGCCTAGCCAACTCCTACGAGCAGTACTTC. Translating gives CSVRLANSYEQYF.

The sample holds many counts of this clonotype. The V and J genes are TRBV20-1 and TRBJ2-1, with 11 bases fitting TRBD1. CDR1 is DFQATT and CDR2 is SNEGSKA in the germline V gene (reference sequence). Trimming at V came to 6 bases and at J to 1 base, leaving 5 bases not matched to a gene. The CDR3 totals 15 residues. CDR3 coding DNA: TGCAGTGCGACGGGACAGGGGGGGTCCTACAATGAGCAGTTCTTC. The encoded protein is CSATGQGGSYNEQFF.

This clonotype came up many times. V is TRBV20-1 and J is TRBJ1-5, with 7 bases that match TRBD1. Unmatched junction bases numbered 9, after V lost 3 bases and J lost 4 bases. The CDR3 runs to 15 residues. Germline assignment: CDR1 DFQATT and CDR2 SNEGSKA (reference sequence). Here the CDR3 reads CSASNTGEENQPQHF. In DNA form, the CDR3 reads TGCAGTGCTAGCAACACAGGGGAGGAGAATCAGCCCCAGCATTTT.

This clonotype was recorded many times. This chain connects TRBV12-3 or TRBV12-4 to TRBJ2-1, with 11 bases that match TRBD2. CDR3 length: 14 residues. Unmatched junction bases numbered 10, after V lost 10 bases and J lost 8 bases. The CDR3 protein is CATSVLAGVDEQFF. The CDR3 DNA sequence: TGTGCCACTTCTGTACTAGCGGGGGTGGATGAGCAGTTCTTC.

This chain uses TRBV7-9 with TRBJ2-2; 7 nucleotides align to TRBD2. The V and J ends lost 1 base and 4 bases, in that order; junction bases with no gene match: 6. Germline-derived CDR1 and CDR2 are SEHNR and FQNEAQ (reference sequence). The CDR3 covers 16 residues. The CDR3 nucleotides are TGTGCCAGCAGCTTAGGGCCTAGCGGAACCACCGGGGAGCTGTTTTTT. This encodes CASSLGPSGTTGELFF.